This is a list of T cell receptor beta chains from one sample in a study of T cell responses to AZD1222 COVID-19 vaccine. Sequenced by immunoSEQ multiplex PCR; TCRdb stores in-frame clones only, minus some. The sample holds about 180,000 clones, around 90% seen once. The specimen was peripheral blood, collected 28 days after the second AZD1222 dose. All receptors derive from an adult who received the AZD1222 COVID-19 vaccine. The CDR3 runs from the conserved cysteine through the conserved F or W. The D gene is left open where the match is weak. Size is omitted from some rows. Given values are once, few, many or a class for expanded clones.

once	TRBJ2-2	15	.	TRBV3-1/TRBV3-2	TGTGCCAGCAGCCCCAGGACTGATAACACCGGGGAGCTGTTTTTT	CASSPRTDNTGELFF
.	TRBJ1-2	14	.	TRBV19	TGTGCCAGTAGTATCCCTCCGGGGGCGGCCGGCTACACCTTC	CASSIPPGAAGYTF
.	TRBJ2-7	14	.	TRBV18	TGTGCCAGCTCACCACCTACCAGGACGGACGAGCAGTACTTC	CASSPPTRTDEQYF
once	TRBJ2-1	16	TRBD1	TRBV18	TGTGCCAGCTCACCGCCGGGACAGGGGCTCCTCGGGGAGCAGTTCTTC	CASSPPGQGLLGEQFF
.	TRBJ2-1	16	TRBD2	TRBV24-1	TGTGCCACCAGTGTCCAAACTAGCGGGGGGTGGAATGAGCAGTTCTTC	CATSVQTSGGWNEQFF
.	TRBJ2-7	14	.	TRBV25-1	TGTGCCAGCAGTGAATGGGGGAAGAATTACGAGCAGTACTTC	CASSEWGKNYEQYF
.	TRBJ2-5	14	TRBD1	TRBV18	TGTGCCAGCTCCCCGGGACAGGGGGGAGAGACCCAGTACTTC	CASSPGQGGETQYF
.	TRBJ1-2	13	.	TRBV19	TGTGCCAGTACCCCGGACAGCTTCTATGGCTACACCTTC	CASTPDSFYGYTF
.	TRBJ1-1	14	.	TRBV6-5	TGTGCCAGCAGTTCCCCGCACTTGCGCACTGAAGCTTTCTTT	CASSSPHLRTEAFF
.	TRBJ2-5	14	TRBD1	TRBV30	TGTGCCTGGAGTGAGGCAGGGGGCTGGGAGACCCAGTACTTC	CAWSEAGGWETQYF
.	TRBJ1-2	12	.	TRBV6-5	TGTGCCAGCAGTTACGGGGCCTATGGCTACACCTTC	CASSYGAYGYTF
.	TRBJ2-7	13	.	TRBV6-5	TGTGCCAGCAGCCGGGCCAGCTCCTACGAGCAGTACTTC	CASSRASSYEQYF
.	TRBJ1-2	13	.	TRBV5-5	TGTGCCAGCAGCTCCTCAGACGCTTATGGCTACACCTTC	CASSSSDAYGYTF
.	TRBJ1-6	16	.	TRBV7-2	TGTGCCAGCAGCTTAGCCCCAGACAGGTATAATTCACCCCTCCACTTT	CASSLAPDRYNSPLHF
.	TRBJ1-1	14	.	TRBV5-1	TGCGCCAGCAGCTTGGCCGGGGTTGGCACTGAAGCTTTCTTT	CASSLAGVGTEAFF
.	TRBJ1-1	15	.	TRBV7-2	TGTGCCAGCAGCTTAGTGCCGGAGCTCCCCACTGAAGCTTTCTTT	CASSLVPELPTEAFF
.	TRBJ2-2	15	.	TRBV6-5	TGTGCCAGCAGTTACCCCAGGGGGGAGGCCGGGGAGCTGTTTTTT	CASSYPRGEAGELFF
.	TRBJ1-1	13	.	TRBV2	TGTGCCAGCAGACCGGGGCCTGACACTGAAGCTTTCTTT	CASRPGPDTEAFF
.	TRBJ1-1	14	.	TRBV5-8	TGTGCCAGCAGCTTGGAAGGGTGGAACACTGAAGCTTTCTTT	CASSLEGWNTEAFF
.	TRBJ2-7	12	.	TRBV6-5	TGTGCCAGCAGAAGAGGCTCCTACGAGCAGTACTTC	CASRRGSYEQYF
.	TRBJ1-1	13	.	TRBV5-4	TGTGCCAGCAGCCTTTACGGGACGCACGAAGCTTTCTTT	CASSLYGTHEAFF
.	TRBJ2-3	13	.	TRBV14	TGTGCCAGCAGCCAACAGGGGACAGATACGCAGTATTTT	CASSQQGTDTQYF
.	TRBJ2-3	15	TRBD2	TRBV4-2	TGTGCCAGCAGCCAACTAGCGGGTACAGGCGATACGCAGTATTTT	CASSQLAGTGDTQYF
.	TRBJ2-3	16	TRBD2	TRBV19	TGTGCCAGTAGTATTGGGCGGGGGGGAATCACAGATACGCAGTATTTT	CASSIGRGGITDTQYF
.	TRBJ1-4	17	.	TRBV19	TGTGCCAGTAGTATAGACCGCCATGGTCCAACTAATGAAAAACTGTTTTTT	CASSIDRHGPTNEKLFF
.	TRBJ2-1	15	.	TRBV6-2/TRBV6-3	TGTGCCAGCAGTTACGGCGGGGCGGCGGGAAATGAGCAGTTCTTC	CASSYGGAAGNEQFF
.	TRBJ1-2	11	.	TRBV29-1	TGCAGCGTTGAGGCAACGTATGGCTACACCTTC	CSVEATYGYTF
few	TRBJ2-1	11	.	TRBV2	TGTGCCAGCACCCGATGGGATGAGCAGTTCTTC	CASTRWDEQFF
.	TRBJ1-2	13	.	TRBV5-6	TGTGCCAGCAGCTCGCGGGGCCCGAGGGCCCCGGCCTTC	CASSSRGPRAPAF
.	TRBJ1-1	17	.	TRBV18	TGTGCCAGCTCACCACCCGGGGGAGGGGGTTTGAACACTGAAGCTTTCTTT	CASSPPGGGGLNTEAFF
.	TRBJ2-3	14	.	TRBV7-8	TGTGCCAGCAGCTTAGTCGTGGGTCCGGATACGCAGTATTTT	CASSLVVGPDTQYF
.	TRBJ1-2	14	.	TRBV6-5	TGTGCCAGCAGTCCGTCCGGGACCTCCTATGGCTACACCTTC	CASSPSGTSYGYTF
few	TRBJ2-2	14	.	TRBV7-2	TGTGCCAGCAGCTTCGGACAGTACACCGGGGAGCTGTTTTTT	CASSFGQYTGELFF
.	TRBJ1-1	15	TRBD1	TRBV6-6	TGTGCCAGCAGTTACAGTCCAGGGGGCGGTTTAGGAGCTTTCTTT	CASSYSPGGGLGAFF
.	TRBJ1-2	14	.	TRBV28	TGTGCCAGCAGTCCGACGGGGGCGGGCTATGGCTACACCTTC	CASSPTGAGYGYTF
once	TRBJ1-3	14	.	TRBV3-1/TRBV3-2	TGTGCCAGCAGCCTACGGGAGGGGCGGAACACCATATATTTT	CASSLREGRNTIYF
.	TRBJ1-2	15	.	TRBV6-2/TRBV6-3	TGTGCCAGCAGTTACTATACCCCCCTGAGATCTGGCTACACCTTC	CASSYYTPLRSGYTF
.	TRBJ1-2	11	.	TRBV29-1	TGCAGCCCAACAACTAACTATGGCTACACCTTC	CSPTTNYGYTF
once	TRBJ2-3	15	.	TRBV18	TGTGCCAGCTCACCTGGCGGGGATGGCACAGATACGCAGTATTTT	CASSPGGDGTDTQYF
.	TRBJ1-5	13	.	TRBV24-1	TGTGCCACCAGTGATTTTGGTGGTCAGCCCCAGCATTTT	CATSDFGGQPQHF
.	TRBJ1-4	16	.	TRBV5-1	TGCGCCAGCAGCTTTACGTCTAGCACAACTAATGAAAAACTGTTTTTT	CASSFTSSTTNEKLFF
.	TRBJ1-4	14	.	TRBV3-1/TRBV3-2	TGTGCCAGCAGCCAAGATTTCAGGGATGAAAAACTGTTTTTT	CASSQDFRDEKLFF
.	TRBJ1-4	15	.	TRBV9	TGTGCCAGCAGCTCCCCGACAGGTTCTAATGAAAAACTGTTTTTT	CASSSPTGSNEKLFF
.	TRBJ2-1	12	TRBD2	TRBV5-1	TGCGCCAGCAGCCCGACTAGCGGGGGGGCGTTCTTC	CASSPTSGGAFF
once	TRBJ1-3	15	.	TRBV7-2	TGTGCCAGCAGCCCCCGGGGACCCTCTGGAAACACCATATATTTT	CASSPRGPSGNTIYF
.	TRBJ2-7	15	.	TRBV7-3	TGTGCCAGCAGCACAGACCCGGGGCCTCCCTACGAGCAGTACTTC	CASSTDPGPPYEQYF
.	TRBJ2-1	15	.	TRBV27	TGTGCCAGCCCTACACTAAAGAAGATTTACAATGAGCAGTTCTTC	CASPTLKKIYNEQFF
.	TRBJ1-1	12	.	TRBV11-2	TGTGCCAGCAGCTTTGGCAGGGCTGAAGCTTTCTTT	CASSFGRAEAFF
few	TRBJ2-6	14	.	TRBV30	TGTGCCTGGAGGGGGAAAACGGGGGCCAACGTCCTGACTTTC	CAWRGKTGANVLTF
.	TRBJ1-5	19	.	TRBV15	TGTGCCACCAGTCGCCTGGTCGGGGGCCTTCCTACTGTCAATCAGCCCCAGCATTTT	CATSRLVGGLPTVNQPQHF
.	TRBJ1-1	14	.	TRBV7-9	TGTGCCAGCAGCTTTTTCGGCAGTAACACTGAAGCTTTCTTT	CASSFFGSNTEAFF
.	TRBJ2-1	16	.	TRBV19	TGTGCCAGTACGGCGGGACTTTTTTCTACCTACAATGAGCAGTTCTTC	CASTAGLFSTYNEQFF
.	TRBJ1-2	13	.	TRBV3-1/TRBV3-2	TGTGCCAGCAGCCAAGAGGGCATCTATGGCTACACCTTC	CASSQEGIYGYTF
.	TRBJ2-2	14	.	TRBV19	TGTGCCAGTAGTAAAGGGCAGAACACCGGGGAGCTGTTTTTT	CASSKGQNTGELFF